In this sample, the clone carrying this TCR beta chain turned up many times. No antigen is known for it. The data were obtained in a study of T-cell reconstitution after alpha-beta-depleted transplantation in children. Unique molecular identifiers were incorporated into the prepared TCRbeta library. TCRdb ran MiXCR on the PCR reads and lists one entry per CDR3 protein. The data hold about 490,000 distinct CDR3 sequences, with 8% to 11% observed a single time. General study findings and limits: Once a year had passed after transplant, T-cell counts and diversity came mostly from newly produced T cells.

The TCR was taken from a child aged 2 to 15 with inherited bone marrow failure, due to receive a stem cell transplant. The source material was PBMCs, sampled before TCRalphabeta/CD19-depleted stem cell transplant.

DNA of the CDR3: TGCGCCAGCAGCTTGGGACAGAGCTCTGGAAACACCATATATTTT. Residues: CASSLGQSSGNTIYF. The chain uses TRBV5-1 and TRBJ1-3; a possible D gene is TRBD1 (5 bases). V was trimmed by 0 bases and J by 0 bases, leaving 7 bases between them. Germline V CDR1 and CDR2: SGHRS, YFSETQ. The CDR3 extends over 15 amino acids.